The TCR beta chain described here comes from a study of CD8+CD57+ T cells in acquired aplastic anemia. General study findings and limits: Fewer than 35 CD8+ CDR3 sequences occurred in both the patients and the controls.

Germline CDR1 LNHDA, CDR2 SQIVND (reference sequence). Trimming stripped 7 bases from V and 3 bases from J, with 12 bases between. The CDR3 has 13 amino acids. This clonotype showed up just a few times. Antigen specificity is unknown. Profiling that covered TCR beta VDJ and CDR3 relied on genomic DNA as its template. TCRdb recomputed calls from the reads with MiXCR, one row per CDR3 protein. The sample consists of 180,000 or so distinct CDR3 sequences, 48% of them appearing once. An expansion of CD8+CD57+ cells by flow cytometry had been shown in patients chosen for sequencing. The diagnosis in all patients was severe acquired aplastic anemia. Sampling of blood occurred while the patients had still received no therapy.

The chain carries TRBV19 and TRBJ1-1, with D perhaps TRBD1 (6 bases). The clonotype was recovered from a human donor with aplastic anemia. Sequencing used sorted CD4+, CD8+, or CD8+CD57+ T cells (not recorded which) from PBMCs. The CDR3 DNA reads TGTGCCAGTAACAGGGACGGGGACACTGAAGCTTTCTTT. Translation gives CASNRDGDTEAFF.